The 9 T cell receptor beta chains below come from one sample, sequenced in a study of STAT3 mutations in large granular lymphocyte leukemia. Overall study results and limits: In T-cell large granular lymphocyte leukemia, about half of patients showed multiple immunodominant subclonotypes.

Clones were sequenced by immunoSEQ multiplex PCR, and TCRdb holds only the in-frame ones, with some missing. The data hold roughly 31,000 clones, with roughly 80% observed a single time. These TCRs' antigens remain unknown. Sequences were obtained from peripheral blood mononuclear cells. These receptors were obtained from a woman aged 50 to 65 with T-cell large granular lymphocyte leukemia. Some clones in this sample may be carry-over from other donors' samples.

This clone has just one count. V is TRBV4-1 and J is TRBJ2-3, with 9 bases that match TRBD1. V shed 1 base and J 7 bases; nucleotides not matched to a gene: 6. Looked up from germline, CDR1 is MGHRA and CDR2 is YSYEKL. The length of the CDR3 is 15 residues. The CDR3 nucleotides read TGCGCCAGCAGCCAAGCGGGACAGGGTCGCCATACGCAGTATTTT. Translated, it gives CASSQAGQGRHTQYF.

This clone was observed a single time. CDR3 DNA: TGTGCCAGCTCAACTTCTTGGACCCCCCCCTCGGATGAGCAGTTCTTC. Its protein product is CASSTSWTPPSDEQFF. The V call is TRBV18, the J call TRBJ2-1; D ambiguous. CDR1 is KGHSH, CDR2 LQKENI, per germline. The CDR3 runs 16 residues. V lost 5 bases and J lost 8, with 22 bases in between.

The chain recombines TRBV2 with TRBJ2-7; D is perhaps TRBD1 (6 bases). The CDR3 runs to 15 residues. Trimming left V 3 bases short and J 0 bases short, with 12 bases between. Germline V lookup: CDR1 SNHLY, CDR2 FYNNEI. The CDR3 sequence: CASSDARGHSYEQYF. The CDR3 nucleotides read TGTGCCAGCAGTGACGCCAGGGGACACTCCTACGAGCAGTACTTC.

This clone appeared once. The rearrangement joins TRBV4-3 to TRBJ2-5; 8 nucleotides align to TRBD1. The CDR3 runs 17 residues. V shed 0 bases and J 5 bases; nucleotides not matched to a gene: 11. Germline V lookup: CDR1 LGHNA, CDR2 YSLEER. CDR3 region: CASSQDWPGGPEETQYF. CDR3 DNA: TGCGCCAGCAGCCAAGATTGGCCAGGGGGCCCGGAGGAGACCCAGTACTTC.

This chain connects TRBV7-8 to TRBJ2-2, with D perhaps matching TRBD2 (6 bases). CDR1 and CDR2 (germline): SGHVS, FQNEAQ. CDR3 length equals 15 residues. Trimming left V 11 bases short and J 2 bases short, with 18 bases between. CDR3 sequence (DNA): TGTGCCTCTCGAGGAGGGCTCCCCAACACCGGGGAGCTGTTTTTT. Amino acid sequence: CASRGGLPNTGELFF.

A single count supports this clone. The V gene is TRBV6-5, the J gene TRBJ2-1, with TRBD2 matching over 10 bases. This CDR3 comprises 14 residues. V was clipped by 7 bases and J by 6 bases; unmatched bases: 6. CDR1 is MNHEY and CDR2 is SVGAGI in the germline V gene. The CDR3 bases are TGTGCCAGCACCAGGACTAGCGGACGCAATGAGCAGTTCTTC. It yields the protein CASTRTSGRNEQFF.

V gene TRBV5-1 combines with J gene TRBJ1-2; TRBD1 agrees at 8 bases. Germline V lookup: CDR1 SGHRS, CDR2 YFSETQ. The trim removed 4 bases at V and 3 bases at J, leaving 5 bases unmatched. The CDR3 is 14 residues long. The DNA for the CDR3 is TGCGCCAGCAGCCCTGGACAGGGTGACTATGGCTACACCTTC. This gives the protein CASSPGQGDYGYTF.

The chain joins TRBV7-2 to TRBJ2-2; D is unresolved. This CDR3 region has 15 residues. Trimming pared 6 bases from V and 3 bases from J, leaving 14 bases between. The germline V gene has CDR1 SGHTA and CDR2 FQGNSA. The CDR3 DNA follows: TGTGCCAGCAGACTACTCCCAGAGGACACCGGGGAGCTGTTTTTT. Translated, it gives CASRLLPEDTGELFF.

This clone occurred a few times. The gene calls are TRBV27 and TRBJ1-5; possible D gene TRBD1, 5 bases. Looked up from germline, CDR1 is MNHEY and CDR2 is SMNVEV (reference sequence). Trimming took off 4 bases at V and 5 bases at J, with 15 bases between the two ends. The length of the CDR3 is 15 residues. The chain's CDR3 is CASSSLRGIYQPQHF. CDR3 coding DNA: TGTGCCAGCAGTTCTCTGAGGGGAATCTATCAGCCCCAGCATTTT.